These 17 T cell receptor beta chains were all obtained from the same sample, sequenced in a study of T-cell reconstitution after alpha-beta-depleted transplantation in children. TCRbeta library preparation incorporated unique molecular identifiers. TCRdb re-called the PCR reads with MiXCR, one entry per CDR3 protein. Seen here are approximately 800,000 distinct CDR3 sequences, roughly 15% observed once, and the top ten hold around 4.5%. The material was PBMCs, mostly from graft donor cells, obtained 360 days after TCRalphabeta/CD19-depleted stem cell transplant. Receptors originate from a male patient aged 10-17 years who had a stem cell transplant for acute lymphoblastic leukemia, so the T cells may come from the graft donor.

This clonotype was detected only a few times. The rearrangement uses TRBV3-1 and TRBJ2-1; TRBD2 matches 9 bases. CDR3 size: 14 residues. Germline V lookup: CDR1 LGHDT, CDR2 YNNKEL (reference sequence). V gave up 1 base and J gave up 8 bases; unmatched junction bases: 3. The CDR3 region is CASSQVSGSDEQFF. CDR3 DNA sequence: TGTGCCAGCAGCCAAGTTAGCGGGAGCGATGAGCAGTTCTTC.

The V and J genes are TRBV7-6 and TRBJ2-7; 10 bases align to TRBD2. This CDR3 spans 16 amino acids. The V segment lost 5 bases and the J segment 6 bases; nucleotides outside the gene matches: 13. Germline-derived CDR1 and CDR2 are SGHVS and FNYEAQ. The CDR3 region is CASSQRLAGARGEQYF. Written as DNA, the CDR3 is TGTGCCAGCAGCCAGAGGCTAGCGGGAGCCCGAGGCGAGCAGTACTTC.

The rearrangement joins TRBV12-3 or TRBV12-4 to TRBJ2-1; D gene ambiguous. The CDR3 sequence is 14 residues long. The ends were cut back, 2 bases at V and 2 bases at J, with 7 bases in the middle. The DNA for the CDR3 is TGTGCCAGCAGTTTAACAGCGACCTACAATGAGCAGTTCTTC. This translates into CASSLTATYNEQFF.

This clonotype occurred many times. The V and J genes are TRBV5-1 and TRBJ2-7; 8 bases agree with TRBD1. The CDR3 is 18 amino acids. Trimming took 2 bases from V and 2 from J; bases not matched to a gene: 15. Germline CDR1 and CDR2: SGHRS and YFSETQ. The CDR3 DNA follows: TGCGCCAGCAGCTTTATAACCCCCGGACAGGGAGTAACCTACGAGCAGTACTTC. This gives the protein CASSFITPGQGVTYEQYF.

The chain recombines TRBV5-1 with TRBJ1-1; D ambiguous. V was cut by 3 bases and J by 0 bases, with 12 bases left in between. Germline V gives CDR1 SGHRS, CDR2 YFSETQ. CDR3 size: 15 residues. CDR3 in DNA: TGCGCCAGCAGCTCCTGGACGGGGATGAACACTGAAGCTTTCTTT. Protein: CASSSWTGMNTEAFF.

This clonotype was counted a few times. This sequence joins TRBV27 and TRBJ2-3; tentatively, D is TRBD2 (6 bases). Germline loops: CDR1 MNHEY, CDR2 SMNVEV (reference sequence). V was cut by 7 bases and J by 6 bases, with 14 bases left in between. The CDR3 spans 13 residues. CDR3 residues: CASIAVNSDTQYF. Here the CDR3 DNA reads TGTGCCAGCATAGCGGTAAATTCCGATACGCAGTATTTT.

This chain joins TRBV3-1 and TRBJ2-5; 9 bases match TRBD2. Germline V gives CDR1 LGHDT, CDR2 YNNKEL (reference sequence). J lost 7 bases, V lost 3 bases, and 12 bases had no gene match. This CDR3 is built from 16 residues. CDR3 protein: CASSHLSSGAAGTQYF. Here the CDR3 DNA reads TGTGCCAGCAGCCATCTATCTAGCGGGGCAGCGGGGACCCAGTACTTC.

The chain links TRBV20-1 to TRBJ2-5, with TRBD2 matching 7 bases. Per germline, CDR1 DFQATT and CDR2 SNEGSKA (reference sequence). With 6 bases clipped from V and 5 bases from J, the junction kept 15 bases outside the gene matches. This CDR3 region has 15 residues. The CDR3 spells CSARRMGLRRETQYF. For the CDR3, the DNA is TGCAGTGCAAGGCGGATGGGACTAAGAAGGGAGACCCAGTACTTC.

This clonotype was observed a few times. The chain couples TRBV7-6 to TRBJ2-3; 8 nucleotides align to TRBD2. This CDR3 is 15 amino acids long. V was clipped by 4 bases and J by 2 bases; unmatched bases: 5. Germline V CDR1 and CDR2: SGHVS, FNYEAQ. The CDR3 here is CASSWIAGNTDTQYF. CDR3 coding DNA: TGTGCCAGCAGCTGGATAGCGGGGAACACAGATACGCAGTATTTT.

This rearrangement joins TRBV9 to TRBJ2-1, with 7 bases identical to TRBD2. V lost 4 bases and J lost 9; bases outside the gene matches: 10. Germline CDR1 and CDR2: SGDLS and YYNGEE. The CDR3 spans 14 residues. CDR3 nucleotides: TGTGCCAGCAGCCCTATGGCGGGAGTCGGTGAGCAGTTCTTC. Translating it yields CASSPMAGVGEQFF.

This chain joins TRBV6-1 and TRBJ2-1, with a weak D call TRBD2 (6 bases). Germline loops: CDR1 MNHNS, CDR2 SASEGT. CDR3 size: 17 residues. Trimming shortened V by 6 bases and J by 0 bases, and 18 bases separated the two germline ends. The CDR3 region has the DNA TGTGCCAGCAGCGATCCCCTAGCGTATCTCTCCTACAATGAGCAGTTCTTC. It is translated as CASSDPLAYLSYNEQFF.

This clonotype was detected only a few times. V gene TRBV12-3 or TRBV12-4 combines with J gene TRBJ2-1; weak D call: TRBD2 (5 bases). V shed 3 bases and J shed 6 bases, with 12 bases lying between them. The CDR3 runs 14 residues. The DNA for the CDR3 is TGTGCCAGCAGTTTGGTGCTCGGGATCAATGAGCAGTTCTTC. Translated, it gives CASSLVLGINEQFF.

The CDR3 DNA follows: TGCGCCAGCACTGGAGATCTCAATCAGCCCCAGCATTTT. Translated, it gives CASTGDLNQPQHF. This chain joins TRBV10-2 and TRBJ1-5; D is uncertain. Germline V CDR1 and CDR2: WSHSY, SAAADI. V lost 7 bases, J lost 3 bases, and 10 bases lay in between. This CDR3 region has 13 residues.

This clonotype was seen only a few times. The CDR3 DNA follows: TGTGCCAGTAGGGACAGGCAATACAATGAGCAGTTCTTC. This encodes CASRDRQYNEQFF. The rearrangement joins TRBV19 to TRBJ2-1; 7 positions agree with TRBD1. The CDR3 has 13 amino acids. The V and J ends lost 6 bases and 4 bases, in that order; junction bases with no gene match: 3. Germline CDR1 LNHDA, CDR2 SQIVND (reference sequence).

The chain joins TRBV7-2 to TRBJ1-2; weak D call: TRBD1 (6 bases). Between the trimmed V and J ends, which lost 5 bases and 6 bases, there was a span of 25 bases. The CDR3 is 17 residues long. The germline CDR1 and CDR2 sequences are SGHTA and FQGNSA. Here the CDR3 DNA reads TGTGCCAGCAGCCTTTTGGAGGGGACACCCTACCGCCATGGCTACACCTTC. Translated: CASSLLEGTPYRHGYTF.

Concerning this clonotype itself: The CDR3 does not close with the conserved phenylalanine or tryptophan, likely indicating a read error. The gene calls are TRBV11-2 and TRBJ2-2; the match to TRBD2 covers 7 bases. The junction had 11 bases not matched to a gene; V was cut back by 2 bases and J by 2 bases. The length of the CDR3 is 18 residues. Germline CDR1 is SGHAT and CDR2 is FQNNGV. The CDR3 sequence is CASSLRAGEVFNTGELFY. The CDR3 DNA follows: TGTGCCAGCAGCTTACGGGCGGGAGAGGTGTTTAACACCGGGGAGCTGTTTTAT.

This clonotype was counted between two and nine times. The rearrangement uses TRBV5-1 and TRBJ2-5; TRBD2 matches at 7 bases. Germline V gene data show CDR1 as SGHRS and CDR2 as YFSETQ. V gave up 3 bases and J gave up 3 bases; unmatched junction bases: 8. This CDR3 spans 15 amino acids. In nucleotides, the CDR3 is TGCGCCAGCAGCTCACTACCGGGGAGGGAAGAGACCCAGTACTTC. Amino acid sequence: CASSSLPGREETQYF.